Detailed here is one TCR beta chain. Its specificity is unknown. The junction had 8 bases not matched to a gene; V was cut back by 2 bases and J by 6 bases. The CDR3 is 14 amino acids. Germline V gene lookup returns CDR1 DFQATT and CDR2 SNEGSKA (reference sequence). The sample comes from a study of blood T cells in healthy people across ages. General study points: Because donor CMV status was unknown, expanded clonotype changes were possibly confounded. The study found more naive CD4+ cells and higher diversity in long-lived than aged donors.

Next came a second PCR, run for about 7 to 12 cycles, which used a sample-barcoded 5' primer along with a J-beta primer mix. MiXCR was run by TCRdb on the 5' RACE reads, yielding one entry per CDR3 protein. The sample has 380,000 or so distinct CDR3 sequences, more than 45% seen once. This sequence originates from a man in his sixties in good health. Sequenced: blood. This chain uses TRBV20-1 with TRBJ2-7; 9 bases match TRBD1. The DNA of the CDR3 is TGCAGTGCTAGACCGGGACAGGGAAAAGGCGAGCAGTACTTC. It yields the protein CSARPGQGKGEQYF.